Each of the 19 T cell receptor beta chains below was sequenced from the same sample in a study of vaccination and CD4 T cells after COVID-19. Treatment in this sample: approximately nine-day PBMC culture with coronavirus spike peptide pools or control peptides (ViraFEST assay). Once obtained from cultured CD4+ T cells, the DNA was sequenced using the Oncomine TCR Beta short-read assay. MiXCR was run by TCRdb on the PCR reads, yielding one entry per CDR3 protein. The profile covers around 3,900 distinct CDR3 sequences, with around 20% appearing a single time and under 30% taken by the ten largest. These receptors' targets are unknown. The specimen sequenced was CD4+ T cells from blood, cultured in vitro. Receptors originate from a human donor who had recovered from COVID-19.

The chain combines TRBV6-1 with TRBJ2-2; D is possibly TRBD1 or TRBD2 (6 bases each). The V and J ends lost 2 bases and 4 bases respectively, with 11 bases between them. Looked up from germline, CDR1 is MNHNS and CDR2 is SASEGT. The CDR3 spans 15 residues. CDR3 nucleotide sequence: TGTGCCAGCAGTGAACCCAGGGGAGGCACCGGGGAGCTGTTTTTT. Translating it yields CASSEPRGGTGELFF.

To note about this clonotype: This may come from a read error, since a much larger clone is one base off. This chain connects TRBV6-1 to TRBJ2-3; 7 bases fit TRBD2. Germline-derived CDR1 and CDR2 are MNHNS and SASEGT. CDR3 length: 16 amino acids. V lost 5 bases and J lost 4; bases outside the gene matches: 12. The CDR3 reads CASSKTSRLPADTQYF. CDR3 bases: TGTGCCAGCAGTAAGACTAGCAGACTCCCCGCAGATACGCAGTATTTT.

V is TRBV20-1 and J is TRBJ1-2; no reliable D call. V shed 0 bases and J shed 12 bases, with 11 bases lying between them. Germline assignment: CDR1 DFQATT and CDR2 SNEGSKA (reference sequence). The CDR3 extends over 11 amino acids. The CDR3 here is CSARDWPHNTF. CDR3 nucleotide sequence: TGCAGTGCTAGAGATTGGCCACACAACACCTTC.

This clonotype was counted a few times. This chain joins TRBV3-1 and TRBJ1-5; the match to TRBD1 covers 9 bases. J lost 2 bases, V lost 5 bases, and 4 bases had no gene match. The germline gives CDR1 LGHDT, CDR2 YNNKEL (reference sequence). The CDR3 loop spans 15 amino acids. The CDR3 here is CASSNTGGGNQPQHF. CDR3 DNA sequence: TGTGCCAGCAGCAATACAGGGGGCGGCAATCAGCCCCAGCATTTT.

This clonotype was observed a handful of times. The rearrangement joins TRBV5-4 to TRBJ1-5, with 8 positions matching TRBD1. The ends lost 3 bases at V and 3 bases at J; junction bases unmatched: 8. Germline V gene sequence: CDR1 SGHNT, CDR2 YYREEE (reference sequence). The CDR3 totals 16 residues. CDR3 sequence: CASSWAMDRDNQPQHF. Here the CDR3 DNA reads TGTGCCAGCAGCTGGGCGATGGACAGGGACAATCAGCCCCAGCATTTT.

Relative to its sample, this clonotype is medium-sized. J is TRBJ1-5 and V is TRBV19; the match to TRBD1 covers 8 bases. CDR1 and CDR2 (germline): LNHDA, SQIVND (reference sequence). This CDR3 comprises 15 residues. The J segment lost 5 bases and the V segment lost 2 bases, leaving 5 bases of the junction unmatched. Written as DNA, the CDR3 is TGTGCCAGTAGTATACAGGGGGCAGGACATCAGCCCCAGCATTTT. Its translation: CASSIQGAGHQPQHF. Variable domain in full (rest from reference TRBV19 and TRBJ1-5): DGGITQSPKYLFRKEGQNVTLSCEQNLNHDAMYWYRQDPGQGLRLIYYSQIVNDFQKGDIAEGYSVSREKKESFPLTVTSAQKNPTAFYLCASSIQGAGHQPQHFGDGTRLSIL.

Only a few counts were recorded for this clonotype. The rearrangement joins TRBV20-1 to TRBJ1-3; D unclear. Trimming pared 1 base from V and 0 bases from J, leaving 7 bases between. Germline V gene sequence: CDR1 DFQATT, CDR2 SNEGSKA (reference sequence). This CDR3 is 14 amino acids long. The CDR3 nucleotides are TGCAGTGCTAGAGCCCCAAGCTCTGGAAACACCATATATTTT. Its protein is CSARAPSSGNTIYF.

This clonotype was recorded a few times. Here the CDR3 DNA reads TGTGCCATTAGGGACAAGAGCACAGATACGCAGTATTTT. Protein product: CAIRDKSTDTQYF. V gene TRBV10-3 combines with J gene TRBJ2-3, with D possibly TRBD1 on 6 matching bases. Germline-derived CDR1 and CDR2 are ENHRY and SYGVKD. The CDR3 spans 13 residues. V lost 9 bases and J 0 bases, leaving 10 bases between the germline ends.

This clonotype came up a few times. The V and J genes are TRBV5-1 and TRBJ1-2, with D tentatively TRBD1 (6 bases). CDR3 size: 14 residues. Germline values: CDR1 SGHRS, CDR2 YFSETQ. V lost 0 bases, J lost 4 bases, and 10 bases lay in between. DNA for the CDR3: TGCGCCAGCAGCTTGGACAGGGCCGTCTATGGCTACACCTTC. Its protein is CASSLDRAVYGYTF.

V is TRBV3-1 and J is TRBJ1-3; D uncertain. CDR1 and CDR2 from the germline V gene are LGHDT and YNNKEL (reference sequence). The CDR3 is 14 amino acids. V lost 1 base and J lost 4, with 8 bases in between. CDR3 sequence reads: CASSQAGSGNTIYF. The CDR3 bases are TGTGCCAGCAGCCAAGCGGGATCCGGAAACACCATATATTTT.

This chain uses TRBV30 with TRBJ1-1; D gene uncertain. There are 14 residues in the CDR3. Germline V CDR1 and CDR2: GTSNPN, SVGIG (reference sequence). Trimming left V 0 bases short and J 6 bases short, with 14 bases between. The CDR3 DNA reads TGTGCCTGGAGTGTAACCCTAGGGATACCTGAAGCTTTCTTT. This sequence encodes CAWSVTLGIPEAFF.

This chain uses TRBV25-1 with TRBJ2-7; D not certain. Germline V CDR1 and CDR2: MGHDK, SYGVNS. CDR3 length: 11 amino acids. The ends were cut back, 2 bases at V and 6 bases at J, with 5 bases in the middle. CDR3 loop: CASSEVVEQYF. CDR3 DNA: TGTGCCAGCAGTGAAGTGGTCGAGCAGTACTTC.

The V gene is TRBV4-1, the J gene TRBJ1-5; D remains unclear. Trimming pared 2 bases from V and 7 bases from J, leaving 15 bases between. Per the germline V gene, CDR1 is MGHRA and CDR2 is YSYEKL. This CDR3 is 15 amino acids long. CDR3 nucleotides: TGCGCCAGCAGCCAATCCGGTGGGATGAGGCAGCCCCAGCATTTT. Its protein product is CASSQSGGMRQPQHF.

This clonotype is judged medium-sized. The chain links TRBV20-1 to TRBJ2-3; 14 positions match TRBD2. The CDR3 consists of 16 residues. Germline loops: CDR1 DFQATT, CDR2 SNEGSKA (reference sequence). With 6 bases clipped from V and 4 bases from J, the junction kept 9 bases outside the gene matches. The CDR3 region is CSAPPMGLAGADTQYF. The CDR3, as DNA: TGCAGTGCCCCTCCCATGGGACTAGCGGGAGCAGATACGCAGTATTTT.

This clonotype turned up a few times. V and J are TRBV5-4 and TRBJ1-1; D is uncertain. In germline, CDR1 is SGHNT, CDR2 YYREEE (reference sequence). The CDR3 has 12 residues. Deletions cut 2 bases from V and 6 bases from J, with 8 bases between. CDR3 nucleotides: TGTGCCAGCAGCTTCGGCGAAGCTGAAGCTTTCTTT. It specifies CASSFGEAEAFF.

This clonotype came up once. A much larger clone lies a single base off, so this may be a read error. The chain combines TRBV30 with TRBJ1-5, with D tentatively TRBD1 (5 bases). Trimming took off 1 base at V and 3 bases at J, with 7 bases between the two ends. Germline V CDR1 and CDR2: GTSNPN, SVGIG (reference sequence). The CDR3 extends over 13 amino acids. The CDR3 coding sequence is TGTGCCTGGAGTGGGGGGGACAATCAGCCCCAGCATTTT. Amino acid sequence: CAWSGGDNQPQHF.

The chain couples TRBV7-3 to TRBJ2-6, with D unresolved. This CDR3 has 15 amino acids. Germline-derived CDR1 and CDR2 are SGHTA and FQGTGA. Trimming took 2 bases from V and 0 from J, leaving 5 bases between them. The CDR3 DNA reads as TGTGCCAGCAGCTTAGATCTCTCTGGGGCCAACGTCCTGACTTTC. Translation gives CASSLDLSGANVLTF. The full variable domain, in which reference TRBV7-3 and TRBJ2-6 provide the parts outside the CDR3, is GAGVSQTPSNKVTEKGKYVELRCDPISGHTALYWYRQSLGQGPEFLIYFQGTGAADDSGLPNDRFFAVRPEGSVSTLKIQRTERGDSAVYLCASSLDLSGANVLTFGAGSRLTVL.

By its share, this clonotype is medium-sized (0.01 to 0.1%). The CDR3 DNA is TGTGCCAGCAGTCCCCTATTGACAGGGATCTATGGCTACACCTTC. This sequence encodes CASSPLLTGIYGYTF. The chain combines TRBV12-3 or TRBV12-4 with TRBJ1-2; 7 bases agree with TRBD1. V was clipped by 5 bases and J by 4 bases; unmatched bases: 10. This CDR3 has 15 residues.

This clonotype was observed a handful of times. This chain joins TRBV6-1 and TRBJ2-3, with no clear D. The CDR3 sequence is 13 residues long. Trimming pared 3 bases from V and 2 bases from J, leaving 6 bases between. CDR1 and CDR2 from the germline V gene are MNHNS and SASEGT. For the CDR3, the DNA is TGTGCCAGCAGTGATCTGTTCACAGATACGCAGTATTTT. Translation gives CASSDLFTDTQYF.